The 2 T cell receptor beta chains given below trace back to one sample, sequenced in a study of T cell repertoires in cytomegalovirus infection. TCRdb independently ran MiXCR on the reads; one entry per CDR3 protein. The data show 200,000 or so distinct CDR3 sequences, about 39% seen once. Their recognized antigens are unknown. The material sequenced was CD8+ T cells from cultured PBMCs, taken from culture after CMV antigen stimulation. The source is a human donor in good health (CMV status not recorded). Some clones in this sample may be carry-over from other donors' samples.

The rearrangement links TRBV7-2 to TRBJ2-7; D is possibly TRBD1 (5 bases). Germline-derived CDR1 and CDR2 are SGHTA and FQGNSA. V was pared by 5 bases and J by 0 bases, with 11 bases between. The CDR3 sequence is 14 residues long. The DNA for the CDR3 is TGTGCCAGCAGCCCGGCGGACAACTCCTACGAGCAGTACTTC. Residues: CASSPADNSYEQYF.

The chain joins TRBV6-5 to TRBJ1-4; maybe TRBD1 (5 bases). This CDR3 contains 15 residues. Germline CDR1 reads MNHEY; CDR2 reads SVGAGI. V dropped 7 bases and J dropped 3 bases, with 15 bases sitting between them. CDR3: CASKNPRESNEKLFF. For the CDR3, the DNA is TGTGCCAGCAAGAACCCCAGGGAATCTAATGAAAAACTGTTTTTT.